The 6 T cell receptor beta chains reported below all come from one sample, sequenced in a study of cytomegalovirus exposure and HLA in healthy donors. With 60 Vbeta and 13 Jbeta primers, the PCR was carried out. The method was immunoSEQ multiplex PCR; TCRdb's version includes in-frame clones alone and lacks a portion of them. The top ten hold around 1.5% of the sample, which has 150,000 to 190,000 clones, about 68% seen once. Input material: PBMCs. All receptors derive from a man aged 18-30 years in good health and CMV-seronegative.

This sequence joins TRBV28 and TRBJ2-1, with D maybe TRBD1 (5 bases). The V and J ends lost 7 bases and 9 bases respectively, with 16 bases between them. This CDR3 region has 13 residues. Germline lookup yields CDR1 MDHEN and CDR2 SYDVKM. The DNA for the CDR3 is TGTGCCAGCACCCAGGGTAGCTTTGGTGAGCAGTTCTTC. It specifies CASTQGSFGEQFF.

The V gene is TRBV10-3, the J gene TRBJ1-4, with a weak D call TRBD1 (5 bases). The germline V and J ends were trimmed by 2 bases and 5 bases, with 6 bases remaining between them. This CDR3 is built from 13 residues. CDR1 and CDR2 (germline): ENHRY, SYGVKD. The CDR3 DNA reads TGTGCCATCAGTGAGGGGGGGAATGAAAAACTGTTTTTT. It yields the protein CAISEGGNEKLFF.

Note on this clone: The sample has other DNA sequences that encode this CDR3 too. The V call is TRBV6-5, the J call TRBJ2-7; 11 bases fit TRBD2. Germline CDR1 and CDR2: MNHEY and SVGAGI. Trimming cost V 2 bases and J 0 bases; bases outside gene matches: 0. The CDR3 consists of 15 residues. CDR3: CASSYGTSGSYEQYF. CDR3 in DNA: TGTGCCAGCAGTTACGGGACTAGCGGCTCCTACGAGCAGTACTTC.

This sequence joins TRBV7-9 and TRBJ2-1; 13 bases are shared with TRBD2. The J segment lost 9 bases and the V segment lost 3 bases, leaving 14 bases of the junction unmatched. The CDR3 has 18 residues. Germline V gene sequence: CDR1 SEHNR, CDR2 FQNEAQ (reference sequence). The CDR3 loop reads CASSFRVPLAGGPGEQFF. The DNA of the CDR3 is TGTGCCAGCAGCTTTCGAGTCCCACTAGCGGGAGGGCCAGGTGAGCAGTTCTTC.

V and J are TRBV30 and TRBJ1-1; D is unclear. Germline CDR1 and CDR2: GTSNPN and SVGIG (reference sequence). The CDR3 runs to 16 residues. With 1 base removed from V and 4 bases from J, the gap between germline ends came to 19 bases. The CDR3, as DNA: TGTGCCTGGAGTGCCATTAACAAACTCCCGGGCACTGAAGCTTTCTTT. Encoded protein: CAWSAINKLPGTEAFF.

This sequence joins TRBV10-1 and TRBJ2-1, with TRBD2 identical over 8 bases. The CDR3 has 14 amino acids. The germline V gene has CDR1 WNHNN and CDR2 SYGVQD (reference sequence). Trimming took 2 bases from V and 9 from J; bases not matched to a gene: 6. CDR3 coding DNA: TGCGCCAGCAGTGAGACTAGCGGTGGCTTTGAGCAGTTCTTC. As protein: CASSETSGGFEQFF.